This TCR beta chain emerged from a study of cytomegalovirus exposure and HLA in healthy donors. This CDR3 contains 14 residues. Germline CDR1 is SQVTM and CDR2 is ANQGSEA. V dropped 4 bases and J dropped 2 bases, with 14 bases sitting between them. This table comes from immunoSEQ multiplex PCR, and its TCRdb copy is limited to in-frame clones, with some not included. The table includes hundreds of thousands of clones, 75% to 90% detected once. The clonotype originates from a woman aged 25-40 years in good health and CMV-seropositive. V is TRBV29-1 and J is TRBJ1-2; D not certain. Sequencing input: PBMCs. The CDR3 region has the DNA TGCAGCGTTGCAAACGAGCCAGACAACTATGGCTACACCTTC. This codes for CSVANEPDNYGYTF.